This T cell receptor (beta chain) was sequenced for a study of T cell responses to AZD1222 COVID-19 vaccine. Study results and limitations: Unmutated variant regions reportedly attract nearly half of all spike-specific TCRs.

Germline values: CDR1 LNHDA, CDR2 SQIVND (reference sequence). V was clipped by 1 base and J by 3 bases, with 7 bases between them. This CDR3 spans 14 amino acids. The data were produced by immunoSEQ multiplex PCR, yet TCRdb's version contains in-frame clones alone and is incomplete. Among about 100,000 clones listed, roughly 89% were seen once. In regard to this clone: The antigen remains unidentified.

Source: peripheral blood, taken on day 0 of MenACWY control vaccination. The chain uses TRBV19 and TRBJ1-3, with D hard to call. This TCR derives from an adult in good health. The DNA for the CDR3 is TGTGCCAGTAGTATAGGCGTCAATGGAAACACCATATATTTT. Residues: CASSIGVNGNTIYF.